This T cell receptor (beta chain) comes out of a study of blood T cell repertoires in COVID-19. As processed by the authors: How many nucleated cells were present was estimated from reference gene primer amplification. Measured with immunoSEQ multiplex PCR; TCRdb has only the in-frame clones, and not every one. The DNA was the basis for D and trimming; V, J and clone size are from that table. The data contain 150,000 to 200,000 clones, 86% of them singletons. V lost 5 bases, J lost 1 base, and 9 bases lay in between. The CDR3 is 14 amino acids. Germline V gene sequence: CDR1 SEHNR, CDR2 FQNEAQ (reference sequence).

The clonotype originates from a man aged 50 to 60 with active or convalescent COVID-19. This chain connects TRBV7-9 to TRBJ1-5, with TRBD1 as a possible D gene (5 bases). Sequenced input: peripheral blood. The CDR3 reads CASSGGGSNQPQHF. DNA for the CDR3: TGTGCCAGCAGCGGGGGGGGAAGCAATCAGCCCCAGCATTTT.